This T cell receptor (beta chain) was profiled in a study of molecular identifiers for immune sequencing clone quantification. A remark on this clonotype: The junction does not match germline at one end; this may be a read error.

The CDR3 has 16 amino acids. Germline assignment: CDR1 MNHEY and CDR2 SMNVEV (reference sequence). Each CDR3 protein is one row after TCRdb ran MiXCR on the PCR reads. The top ten hold around 0.8% of the sample, which has under 600,000 distinct CDR3 sequences, 25% seen once. The receptor was isolated from a human donor in good health. Some libraries in this study had Jurkat cell RNA spiked in. Sequencing was performed on naive CD8+ T cells from blood, with Jurkat cell RNA spiked in. Subset of the sample: FACS-sorted CD8+CD4-CCR7+CD45RA+ naive T cells. The chain has TRBV27 and TRBJ1-5, with no clear D. CDR3 amino acids: CASSPTGNPSSQPQHF. DNA of the CDR3: TGTGCCAGCAGTCCCACCGGGAACCCTAGCAGTCAGCCCCAGCATTTT.